One sample yielded the 5 T cell receptor beta chains listed below, sequenced in a study of Ad26.COV2.S vaccination and SARS-CoV-2 variants. TCRdb keeps only in-frame clones here, not all; method: immunoSEQ multiplex PCR. Among about 240,000 clones listed, approximately 87% were seen once. Treatment here: around 19 received Ad26.COV2.S at low or high dose, single or two shots; several received placebo; per-sample allocation not given. Sampling took place 63 days after the first vaccine or placebo injection. The specimen comprised peripheral blood, sampled in a trial of Ad26.COV2.S vaccine versus placebo. These receptors were collected from a person aged 18-60 years who received the Ad26.COV2.S COVID-19 vaccine or a placebo.

The rearrangement uses TRBV29-1 and TRBJ2-2; no clear D. Trimming pared 2 bases from V and 2 bases from J, leaving 9 bases between. The CDR3 length is 14 residues. In germline, CDR1 is SQVTM, CDR2 ANQGSEA. The CDR3 bases are TGCAGCGTTGAAAGTCAGGCTAACACCGGGGAGCTGTTTTTT. Amino acid sequence: CSVESQANTGELFF.

This clone was found once. The chain has TRBV12-5 and TRBJ2-3, with TRBD1 identical over 8 bases. Unmatched junction bases numbered 8, after V lost 7 bases and J lost 2 bases. This CDR3 is 15 amino acids long. Germline V gene sequence: CDR1 LGHNT, CDR2 FRNRAP. The CDR3 sequence: CASAQGQGYTDTQYF. CDR3 in DNA: TGTGCTAGTGCCCAAGGACAGGGTTACACAGATACGCAGTATTTT.

This rearrangement joins TRBV28 to TRBJ2-3; TRBD2 matches 7 bases. Trimming removed 3 bases from V and 2 bases from J; junction bases left unmatched: 14. This CDR3 is built from 18 residues. Germline CDR1 MDHEN, CDR2 SYDVKM. The CDR3 here is CASSFSWDYWVLTDTQYF. The CDR3 DNA follows: TGTGCCAGCAGTTTCTCCTGGGACTACTGGGTCCTCACAGATACGCAGTATTTT.

This clone was observed a few times. The V and J genes are TRBV6-2 or TRBV6-3 and TRBJ2-1; TRBD2 aligns across 9 bases. CDR1 and CDR2 (germline): MNHEY, SVGEGT. The CDR3 runs to 17 residues. The trim removed 0 bases at V and 3 bases at J, leaving 6 bases unmatched. CDR3 nucleotide sequence: TGTGCCAGCAGTTACTCTCCGACTAGCGGAATCTACAATGAGCAGTTCTTC. This encodes CASSYSPTSGIYNEQFF.

The rearrangement joins TRBV6-5 to TRBJ1-1, with D perhaps matching TRBD1 (6 bases). There are 15 residues in the CDR3. Germline CDR1 is MNHEY and CDR2 is SVGAGI. Trimming left V 1 base short and J 1 base short, with 10 bases between. CDR3: CASSYWGRGNTEAFF. In DNA, the CDR3 is TGTGCCAGCAGTTACTGGGGCAGGGGGAACACTGAAGCTTTCTTT.